The 29 T cell receptor beta chains below come from one sample, sequenced in a study of metastatic and nonmetastatic thyroid tumors. Thyroid surgery took place with no prior treatment in any patient. TCRdb re-clonotyped the PCR reads via MiXCR. The sample lists over 25,000 clones, 15% to 20% occurring once. Input material: blood. The origin of the receptors is a female donor with papillary thyroid cancer or a benign thyroid nodule (not recorded which). Some clones in this sample may be carry-over from other donors' samples.

This clone was counted many times. The V and J genes are TRBV30 and TRBJ1-4; the match to TRBD1 covers 7 bases. J lost 7 bases, V lost 2 bases, and 7 bases had no gene match. Looked up from germline, CDR1 is GTSNPN and CDR2 is SVGIG (reference sequence). The CDR3 loop spans 14 amino acids. CDR3 protein: CAWSRDRTSEKLFF. CDR3 coding DNA: TGTGCCTGGAGTCGGGACAGAACGTCTGAAAAACTGTTTTTT.

This clone was found many times. The J gene is TRBJ1-2, the V gene TRBV29-1; a weak D match, TRBD1 (6 bases). The CDR3 covers 14 residues. V lost 4 bases, J lost 5 bases, and 17 bases lay in between. Germline CDR1 is SQVTM and CDR2 is ANQGSEA. CDR3 nucleotide sequence: TGCAGCGTTGTAATAGAGGCAGGGGCATATGGCTACACCTTC. Translated: CSVVIEAGAYGYTF. Full variable domain (outside the CDR3, taken from reference TRBV29-1 and TRBJ1-2): SAVISQKPSRDICQRGTSLTIQCQVDSQVTMMFWYRQQPGQSLTLIATANQGSEATYESGFVIDKFPISRPNLTFSTLTVSNMSPEDSSIYLCSVVIEAGAYGYTFGSGTRLTVV.

A remark on this clone: A read error may be the cause here, since a much bigger clone is one base away. The chain joins TRBV7-2 to TRBJ1-5; tentatively, D is TRBD1 (6 bases). The CDR3 runs 17 residues. Between the trimmed V and J ends, which lost 2 bases and 9 bases, there was a span of 23 bases. Germline V lookup: CDR1 SGHTA, CDR2 FQGNSA. CDR3 DNA: TGTGCCAGCAGCTTAAACCCTGCAGGGGCGTCGAGGCGGCCCCAGCATTTT. Protein: CASSLNPAGASRRPQHF.

This clone was seen ten or more times. This chain uses TRBV20-1 with TRBJ1-1; D unresolved. The CDR3 totals 13 residues. The germline V and J ends were trimmed by 8 bases and 1 base, with 14 bases remaining between them. Germline V gene sequence: CDR1 DFQATT, CDR2 SNEGSKA (reference sequence). CDR3 in DNA: TGCAGTTCCGCTATACGAGAGAACACTGAAGCTTTCTTT. Encoded protein: CSSAIRENTEAFF.

By share of the sample, this clone is medium-sized. The V gene is TRBV7-2, the J gene TRBJ2-2, with no clear D. V was shortened by 1 base and J by 4 bases, with 4 bases between the two germline ends. This CDR3 is 13 amino acids long. The V gene's germline CDR1 is SGHTA and CDR2 FQGNSA. The CDR3 DNA is TGTGCCAGCAGCTTAGTGACCACCGGGGAGCTGTTTTTT. Protein product: CASSLVTTGELFF.

The sample holds many counts of this clone. The chain couples TRBV10-2 to TRBJ1-2; tentative D call: TRBD1 (6 bases). The CDR3 runs 12 residues. CDR1 and CDR2 (germline): WSHSY, SAAADI. The V gene lost 3 bases and the J gene lost 7 bases, with 9 bases spanning the gap. CDR3: CASSDGGSGYTF. The CDR3 DNA is TGCGCCAGCAGTGATGGGGGCTCTGGCTACACCTTC.

This clone was picked up many times. The V gene is TRBV6-1, the J gene TRBJ1-1, with 8 bases that match TRBD1. CDR1 MNHNS and CDR2 SASEGT come from the germline V gene. Trimming removed 7 bases from V and 0 bases from J; junction bases left unmatched: 4. The length of the CDR3 is 14 residues. The CDR3 reads CASTPGQVNTEAFF. The CDR3 DNA reads TGTGCCAGCACTCCGGGACAGGTGAACACTGAAGCTTTCTTT.

This clone was found many times. Additional DNA sequences in this sample encode the identical CDR3. The chain combines TRBV28 with TRBJ2-3, with 12 nucleotides matching TRBD2. The CDR3 contains 13 residues. V lost 4 bases, J lost 11 bases, and 4 bases stayed unmatched. CDR1 and CDR2 (germline): MDHEN, SYDVKM. CDR3 bases: TGTGCCAGCAGTTACTCTAGCGGGGGGGGGCAGTATTTT. The encoded protein is CASSYSSGGGQYF.

This clone was detected many times. The genes are TRBV9 and TRBJ2-5, with a tentative D call TRBD2 (6 bases). The CDR3 spans 13 residues. CDR1 is SGDLS, CDR2 YYNGEE, per germline. V dropped 0 bases and J dropped 4 bases, with 7 bases sitting between them. The CDR3 loop is CASSVVGGETQYF. The CDR3 DNA is TGTGCCAGCAGCGTAGTGGGGGGAGAGACCCAGTACTTC.

This clone was seen at least ten times. V usage is TRBV19 and J usage is TRBJ1-1, with a possible D match to TRBD1 (6 bases). The CDR3 contains 16 residues. Trimming removed 5 bases at V and 5 bases at J, with 21 bases between. CDR1 is LNHDA and CDR2 is SQIVND in the germline V gene (reference sequence). The CDR3 sequence: CASSPGGRLLGTEAFF. In DNA, the CDR3 is TGTGCCAGTAGTCCCGGGGGGCGTTTGTTGGGGACTGAAGCTTTCTTT.

This clone has a handful of counts. The chain joins TRBV6-5 to TRBJ2-1, with D possibly TRBD1 on 7 matching bases. Germline loops: CDR1 MNHEY, CDR2 SVGAGI. Trimming shortened V by 6 bases and J by 6 bases, and 15 bases separated the two germline ends. The CDR3 loop spans 14 amino acids. Here the CDR3 DNA reads TGTGCCAGCAGCTATCGACAGGGAGGCAATGAGCAGTTCTTC. Amino acid sequence: CASSYRQGGNEQFF.

This clone was observed many times. The J gene is TRBJ2-1, the V gene TRBV12-3 or TRBV12-4; maybe TRBD2 (6 bases). V was cut by 2 bases and J by 15 bases, with 14 bases left in between. The CDR3 is 12 amino acids. The CDR3 sequence: CASSLRDSQTFF. CDR3 DNA: TGTGCCAGCAGTTTACGGGACTCCCAAACGTTCTTC.

This clone was observed many times. The rearrangement uses TRBV18 and TRBJ2-1; TRBD2 matches at 9 bases. The V and J ends lost 6 bases and 4 bases, in that order; junction bases with no gene match: 7. The CDR3 totals 15 residues. Germline V lookup: CDR1 KGHSH, CDR2 LQKENI. CDR3: CASSAGSGSYNEQFF. The CDR3 nucleotides are TGTGCCAGCTCGGCCGGTAGCGGGAGTTACAATGAGCAGTTCTTC. Supplemented by reference TRBV18 and TRBJ2-1, the full variable domain reads NAGVMQNPRHLVRRRGQEARLRCSPMKGHSHVYWYRQLPEEGLKFMVYLQKENIIDESGMPKERFSAEFPKEGPSILRIQQVVRGDSAAYFCASSAGSGSYNEQFFGPGTRLTVL.

CDR3 residues: CASSWDRGNTEAFF. CDR3 DNA sequence: TGTGCCAGCAGTTGGGACAGGGGGAACACTGAAGCTTTCTTT. The rearrangement uses TRBV2 and TRBJ1-1, with TRBD1 identical over 10 bases. J was trimmed by 1 base and V by 5 bases; bases with no gene match: 1. CDR3 length equals 14 residues. Germline CDR1 and CDR2: SNHLY and FYNNEI.

This rearrangement joins TRBV19 to TRBJ1-5; 7 bases fit TRBD1. Per germline, CDR1 LNHDA and CDR2 SQIVND (reference sequence). The ends lost 2 bases at V and 9 bases at J; junction bases unmatched: 10. CDR3 length equals 15 residues. DNA for the CDR3: TGTGCCAGTAGTATAAGTGTGAGGGGGCTAACGCCCCAGCATTTT. Residues: CASSISVRGLTPQHF.

The sample holds many counts of this clone. V and J are TRBV24-1 and TRBJ2-5, with TRBD1 identical over 7 bases. V trimming: 4 bases; J trimming: 2 bases; junction bases outside the gene matches: 3. This CDR3 has 14 residues. Germline V CDR1 and CDR2: KGHDR, SFDVKD. The CDR3 reads CATSDGQEQETQYF. For the CDR3, the DNA is TGTGCCACCAGTGACGGACAGGAGCAAGAGACCCAGTACTTC.

By sample share, this clone is medium-sized (0.01 to 0.1%). J is TRBJ2-2 and V is TRBV7-3; D is ambiguous. Trimming removed 5 bases from V and 1 base from J, with 5 bases in between. CDR3 length: 13 amino acids. Per the germline V gene, CDR1 is SGHTA and CDR2 is FQGTGA. Here the CDR3 reads CASSPQNTGELFF. As DNA, the CDR3 is TGTGCCAGCAGCCCACAGAACACCGGGGAGCTGTTTTTT.

This clone occurred many times. The CDR3 is CATSAPTVTDTQYF. The CDR3 region has the DNA TGTGCCACCAGTGCCCCGACAGTCACAGATACGCAGTATTTT. The V and J genes are TRBV24-1 and TRBJ2-3; D may be TRBD1 (5 bases). The CDR3 has 14 residues. V was cut by 5 bases and J by 2 bases, with 10 bases left in between. Germline lookup yields CDR1 KGHDR and CDR2 SFDVKD.

This clone was seen ten or more times. The CDR3 reads CSARETGRYQPQHF. DNA for the CDR3: TGCAGTGCTAGAGAGACAGGCCGTTATCAGCCCCAGCATTTT. This chain connects TRBV20-1 to TRBJ1-5; D possibly corresponds to TRBD1 (6 bases). CDR1 is DFQATT and CDR2 is SNEGSKA in the germline V gene (reference sequence). The CDR3 has 14 amino acids. V gave up 0 bases and J gave up 5 bases, with 11 bases separating them.

In the case of this clone: Since a much larger clone is just one base distant, this may be a read error. The chain employs TRBV9 and TRBJ2-7; no clear D. The CDR3 spans 16 residues. The germline CDR1 and CDR2 sequences are SGDLS and YYNGEE. CDR3 sequence: CAGSVEPARNSYEQYF. The CDR3 nucleotides are TGTGCCGGCAGCGTAGAACCGGCCAGGAACTCCTACGAGCAGTACTTC.

This clone was observed many times. The V gene is TRBV19, the J gene TRBJ1-1, with a weak D call TRBD1 (5 bases). The ends were cut back, 5 bases at V and 7 bases at J, with 11 bases in the middle. The CDR3 sequence is 12 residues long. Per the germline V gene, CDR1 is LNHDA and CDR2 is SQIVND (reference sequence). The CDR3 nucleotides read TGTGCCAGTAGTTTTCGACAGAGTGAAGCTTTCTTT. This translates into CASSFRQSEAFF.

This clone appeared many times. This rearrangement joins TRBV6-6 to TRBJ2-1; 9 nucleotides agree with TRBD2. This CDR3 has 16 residues. Germline V gives CDR1 MNHNY, CDR2 SVGAGI (reference sequence). The V segment lost 0 bases and the J segment 13 bases; nucleotides outside the gene matches: 13. Here the CDR3 DNA reads TGTGCCAGCAGTTACTCGTCGGGTAGCGGGAGCCCTGTTCAGTTCTTC. Translation: CASSYSSGSGSPVQFF.

This clone was seen a single time. The chain couples TRBV5-1 to TRBJ2-1, with 7 bases lining up with TRBD1. J was trimmed by 8 bases and V by 1 base; bases with no gene match: 18. The germline V gene encodes CDR1 SGHRS and CDR2 YFSETQ. This CDR3 has 18 amino acids. DNA of the CDR3: TGCGCCAGCAGCTTGTGTGCGGGTCCCGTGACAGGGCTCTATGAGCAGTTCTTC. Amino acids: CASSLCAGPVTGLYEQFF.

This chain joins TRBV27 and TRBJ2-7, with D possibly being TRBD1 (5 bases). With 2 bases removed from V and 3 bases from J, the gap between germline ends came to 8 bases. The V gene's germline CDR1 is MNHEY and CDR2 SMNVEV (reference sequence). The CDR3 length is 13 residues. The CDR3 DNA reads as TGTGCCAGCAGTTTAACGACAGACTACGAGCAGTACTTC. Encoded protein: CASSLTTDYEQYF.

This clone was seen ten or more times. The chain recombines TRBV28 with TRBJ2-3; no reliable D call. CDR1 and CDR2 (germline): MDHEN, SYDVKM. V was trimmed by 2 bases and J by 2 bases, leaving 8 bases between them. The CDR3 runs to 14 residues. The CDR3 nucleotides are TGTGCCAGCAGTTTAAGAGAACCCACAGATACGCAGTATTTT. Its translation is CASSLREPTDTQYF. The full variable domain, with the rest looked up from reference TRBV28 and TRBJ2-3, is DVKVTQSSRYLVKRTGEKVFLECVQDMDHENMFWYRQDPGLGLRLIYFSYDVKMKEKGDIPEGYSVSREKKERFSLILESASTNQTSMYLCASSLREPTDTQYFGPGTRLTVL.

On this clone itself: The same CDR3 can be traced to other DNA sequences in this sample. The chain combines TRBV5-1 with TRBJ2-2, with D perhaps TRBD1 (5 bases). Germline V CDR1 and CDR2: SGHRS, YFSETQ. CDR3 length: 16 residues. The germline V and J ends were trimmed by 6 bases and 7 bases, with 22 bases remaining between them. CDR3 nucleotides: TGCGCCAGCACTCCCTCAGGTCAGGGCGCGAACGGGGAGCTGTTTTTT. This sequence encodes CASTPSGQGANGELFF.

This clone was seen at least ten times. The chain is built from TRBV5-4 and TRBJ1-2; the match to TRBD1 covers 7 bases. After removal of 2 bases from V and 4 bases from J, the junction contained 5 bases not matched to a gene. The CDR3 consists of 14 residues. Germline assignment: CDR1 SGHNT and CDR2 YYREEE (reference sequence). CDR3 nucleotides: TGTGCCAGCAGCTTCGGACAGGTGGGCTATGGCTACACCTTC. It yields the protein CASSFGQVGYGYTF.

This clone was recorded many times. This chain connects TRBV19 to TRBJ1-2, with D possibly being TRBD1 (6 bases). The germline V gene has CDR1 LNHDA and CDR2 SQIVND (reference sequence). The V end was cut by 5 bases, the J end by 8 bases, with 15 bases between. This CDR3 comprises 13 residues. Here the CDR3 DNA reads TGTGCCAGTAGTGGACAGCTCTCTGGCGGCTACACCTTC. This gives the protein CASSGQLSGGYTF.

This clone was seen many times. J is TRBJ1-6 and V is TRBV20-1; D not certain. CDR1 and CDR2 (germline): DFQATT, SNEGSKA (reference sequence). The CDR3 totals 13 residues. V was cut by 2 bases and J by 9 bases, with 11 bases left in between. CDR3 protein: CSARWVQGSPLHF. In nucleotides, the CDR3 is TGCAGTGCTAGATGGGTTCAAGGTTCACCCCTCCACTTT.